The 20 T cell receptor beta chains listed next were all sequenced from one sample in a study of technical replicates of blood from several donors. The data were produced by immunoSEQ multiplex PCR, yet TCRdb's version contains in-frame clones alone and is incomplete. The repertoire holds around 61,000 clones, with more than 95% as singletons. Sequencing was carried out using T cells isolated from PBMCs. The receptor set was obtained from a human donor in good health.

The chain has TRBV5-6 and TRBJ2-5; 12 nucleotides line up with TRBD2. Germline V gene sequence: CDR1 SGHDT, CDR2 YYEEEE. The J segment lost 5 bases and the V segment lost 0 bases, leaving 8 bases of the junction unmatched. This CDR3 has 17 residues. In nucleotides, the CDR3 is TGTGCCAGCAGCTTGGAACTAGCGGGAGGATGGACGGAGACCCAGTACTTC. It is translated as CASSLELAGGWTETQYF.

This sequence joins TRBV28 and TRBJ1-3; D is ambiguous. The CDR3 covers 15 residues. CDR1 and CDR2 from the germline V gene are MDHEN and SYDVKM. Deletions cut 2 bases from V and 4 bases from J, with 12 bases between. CDR3: CASSLGQIIGNTIYF. The CDR3 region has the DNA TGTGCCAGCAGTTTAGGGCAAATCATAGGAAACACCATATATTTT.

This chain links TRBV10-3 with TRBJ1-5; weak D call: TRBD1 (5 bases). Trimming took 5 bases from V and 2 from J, leaving 25 bases between them. Germline V gene lookup returns CDR1 ENHRY and CDR2 SYGVKD. The CDR3 covers 19 residues. The CDR3 here is CAISPGLAGTPGGNQPQHF. CDR3 sequence (DNA): TGTGCCATCAGTCCCGGACTGGCAGGAACCCCGGGGGGCAATCAGCCCCAGCATTTT.

The J gene is TRBJ1-3, the V gene TRBV30; D is undetermined. This CDR3 spans 13 amino acids. V was pared by 2 bases and J by 0 bases, with 5 bases between. Germline V gene sequence: CDR1 GTSNPN, CDR2 SVGIG (reference sequence). The chain's CDR3 is CAWSLSSGNTIYF. The CDR3 region has the DNA TGTGCCTGGAGTCTTAGCTCTGGAAACACCATATATTTT.

J is TRBJ1-1 and V is TRBV5-1; D gene unclear. CDR1 is SGHRS, CDR2 YFSETQ, per germline. The CDR3 extends over 15 amino acids. Trimming took off 0 bases at V and 0 bases at J, with 9 bases between the two ends. CDR3 nucleotide sequence: TGCGCCAGCAGCTTGGGGGCGACGATGAACACTGAAGCTTTCTTT. It encodes CASSLGATMNTEAFF.

The chain links TRBV6-5 to TRBJ1-5; TRBD1 aligns across 7 bases. Germline CDR1 and CDR2: MNHEY and SVGAGI. The V segment lost 6 bases and the J segment 4 bases; nucleotides outside the gene matches: 3. This CDR3 is built from 13 residues. Here the CDR3 DNA reads TGTGCCAGCAGGCTGACAGGGAATCAGCCCCAGCATTTT. It specifies CASRLTGNQPQHF.

This chain joins TRBV7-8 and TRBJ2-3; 11 bases line up with TRBD2. The CDR3 runs to 15 residues. CDR1 SGHVS and CDR2 FQNEAQ come from the germline V gene. J gave up 0 bases and V 6 bases, and 2 bases lay outside the gene matches. The CDR3 coding sequence is TGTGCCAGCAGACGACTAGCGGGAAGCACAGATACGCAGTATTTT. This sequence encodes CASRRLAGSTDTQYF.

The rearrangement uses TRBV27 and TRBJ2-1, with TRBD2 matching 13 bases. CDR1 and CDR2 from the germline V gene are MNHEY and SMNVEV (reference sequence). CDR3 size: 17 residues. V trimming: 4 bases; J trimming: 0 bases; junction bases outside the gene matches: 3. CDR3 loop: CASSSTSGGVSYNEQFF. The CDR3 nucleotides are TGTGCCAGCAGTTCAACTAGCGGGGGGGTCTCCTACAATGAGCAGTTCTTC.

The chain is built from TRBV6-1 and TRBJ1-4; no reliable D call. The CDR3 runs to 13 residues. Trimming cost V 5 bases and J 2 bases, with 6 bases left between them. CDR1 is MNHNS and CDR2 is SASEGT in the germline V gene. The CDR3 DNA sequence: TGTGCCAGCAGTCGTAGCACTAATGAAAAACTGTTTTTT. This codes for CASSRSTNEKLFF.

The chain carries TRBV2 and TRBJ1-1; D is unresolved. From germline, CDR1 is SNHLY and CDR2 FYNNEI. V was cut by 9 bases and J by 7 bases, with 9 bases left in between. The CDR3 sequence is 10 residues long. This CDR3 reads CASLGREAFF. The CDR3 coding sequence is TGTGCCAGTTTGGGCCGTGAAGCTTTCTTT.

This chain links TRBV19 with TRBJ2-7; TRBD1 aligns across 7 bases. J was trimmed by 3 bases and V by 2 bases; bases with no gene match: 7. Per the germline V gene, CDR1 is LNHDA and CDR2 is SQIVND (reference sequence). CDR3 length: 15 amino acids. The CDR3 reads CASSISGQGDYEQYF. The DNA for the CDR3 is TGTGCCAGTAGTATATCGGGGCAGGGGGACTACGAGCAGTACTTC.

The V and J genes are TRBV5-5 and TRBJ1-6; 9 bases fit TRBD1. The germline CDR1 and CDR2 sequences are SGHKS and YYEKEE (reference sequence). The CDR3 is 14 amino acids. J lost 7 bases, V lost 2 bases, and 1 base had no gene match. The CDR3 reads CASSLGTGNSPLHF. CDR3 DNA: TGTGCCAGCAGCTTAGGGACAGGGAATTCACCCCTCCACTTT. Based on the CDR3 plus reference TRBV5-5 and TRBJ1-6, the full variable domain is DAGVTQSPTHLIKTRGQQVTLRCSPISGHKSVSWYQQVLGQGPQFIFQYYEKEERGRGNFPDRFSARQFPNYSSELNVNALLLGDSALYLCASSLGTGNSPLHFGNGTRLTVT.

This clone came up once. The gene calls are TRBV19 and TRBJ1-1, with D unresolved. CDR1 is LNHDA, CDR2 SQIVND, per germline (reference sequence). Trimming took 3 bases from V and 1 from J, leaving 9 bases between them. The CDR3 length is 14 residues. The CDR3 sequence is CASSINAANTEAFF. The CDR3 nucleotides are TGTGCCAGTAGTATTAACGCGGCGAACACTGAAGCTTTCTTT.

This rearrangement joins TRBV19 to TRBJ1-2; 7 positions agree with TRBD1. CDR3 length: 11 amino acids. The V gene's germline CDR1 is LNHDA and CDR2 SQIVND (reference sequence). V was clipped by 10 bases and J by 6 bases; unmatched bases: 5. The CDR3 loop reads CATTGRNGYTF. The DNA of the CDR3 is TGTGCCACGACAGGGAGGAATGGCTACACCTTC.

This chain uses TRBV19 with TRBJ1-5; TRBD1 is a possible D gene (6 bases). Germline V gene lookup returns CDR1 LNHDA and CDR2 SQIVND (reference sequence). The CDR3 is 16 amino acids. V dropped 5 bases and J dropped 1 base, with 15 bases sitting between them. The CDR3 sequence: CASSHRDTVSNQPQHF. The CDR3 nucleotides read TGTGCCAGTAGTCACCGGGACACCGTAAGCAATCAGCCCCAGCATTTT.

V is TRBV5-4 and J is TRBJ2-7; 14 bases map to TRBD2. CDR1 and CDR2 (germline): SGHNT, YYREEE (reference sequence). The ends lost 4 bases at V and 7 bases at J; junction bases unmatched: 13. The CDR3 consists of 17 residues. The CDR3 DNA follows: TGTGCCAGCAGCGCAGGACTAGCGGGAGGTCCGTTCGGGGAGCAGTACTTC. This translates into CASSAGLAGGPFGEQYF.

The genes are TRBV4-1 and TRBJ1-2, with unresolved D. The germline CDR1 and CDR2 sequences are MGHRA and YSYEKL. The CDR3 covers 14 residues. V lost 5 bases to trimming and J lost 2 bases, with 12 bases between them. The CDR3, as DNA: TGCGCCAGCAGCAGCCCGGGTCGGAACTATGGCTACACCTTC. As protein: CASSSPGRNYGYTF.

This chain links TRBV6-6 with TRBJ2-7; no reliable D call. Between the trimmed V and J ends, which lost 2 bases and 3 bases, there was a span of 5 bases. The CDR3 sequence is 12 residues long. Germline loops: CDR1 MNHNY, CDR2 SVGAGI (reference sequence). In DNA, the CDR3 is TGTGCCAGCAGTTACCCCAACTACGAGCAGTACTTC. Translation gives CASSYPNYEQYF.

The V and J genes are TRBV6-1 and TRBJ2-3; no firm D call. The V end was cut by 3 bases, the J end by 0 bases, with 10 bases between. The CDR3 runs to 15 residues. The germline V gene has CDR1 MNHNS and CDR2 SASEGT. Here the CDR3 reads CASSENSLSTDTQYF. The CDR3 region has the DNA TGTGCCAGCAGTGAGAACAGCCTAAGCACAGATACGCAGTATTTT.

The rearrangement links TRBV6-6 to TRBJ2-1; the D gene is possibly TRBD1 (6 bases). The CDR3 is 13 amino acids. Between the trimmed V and J ends, which lost 5 bases and 9 bases, there was a span of 14 bases. Germline V CDR1 and CDR2: MNHNY, SVGAGI (reference sequence). CDR3: CASSTTGSSEQFF. For the CDR3, the DNA is TGTGCCAGCAGTACCACAGGGTCTAGTGAGCAGTTCTTC.